Listed below are T cell receptor beta chains from one sample, sequenced in a study of metastatic and nonmetastatic thyroid tumors. MiXCR was used by TCRdb to re-call the PCR reads. The data show 20,000 to 25,000 clones, more than 15% seen once. The sample comprised blood. The receptor set was obtained from a male donor with papillary thyroid cancer or a benign thyroid nodule (not recorded which). Some clones in this sample may be carry-over from other donors' samples. The CDR3 runs from the conserved cysteine through the conserved F or W. D genes are given only for firm matches. Rows give clone size only sometimes, using once, few, many, or a class for an expanded clone.

length,V,J,size,D,DNA,CDR3
15,TRBV5-1,TRBJ2-5,many,TRBD1,TGCGCCAGCAGGGTACTGCCGGGACAGCAAGAGACCCAGTACTTC,CASRVLPGQQETQYF
13,TRBV4-1,TRBJ2-3,many,-,TGCGCCAGCAGCCAAGGGACTCAAGATACGCAGTATTTT,CASSQGTQDTQYF
15,TRBV19,TRBJ2-5,many,-,TGTGCCAGTACGTTCGACAGCTCTACTTGGGAGACCCAGTACTTC,CASTFDSSTWETQYF
14,TRBV5-1,TRBJ2-3,-,TRBD2,TGCGCCAGCAGCCTAGCGGGGGACACAGATACGCAGTATTTT,CASSLAGDTDTQYF
13,TRBV11-2,TRBJ1-3,many,-,TGTGCCAGCAGCGGGCCCTCTGGAAACACCATATATTTT,CASSGPSGNTIYF
15,TRBV5-1,TRBJ2-7,many,TRBD1,TGCGCCAGCAGCACCGGGACAGGGGGAGCATACGAGCAGTACTTC,CASSTGTGGAYEQYF
16,TRBV6-1,TRBJ1-5,medium-sized,-,TGTGCCAGCAGTAGTCCGGAACGGATAGTCAATCAGCCCCAGCATTTT,CASSSPERIVNQPQHF
16,TRBV6-1,TRBJ1-5,medium-sized,TRBD1,TGTGCCAGCAGTGCCCAGGGGGTTGTTGGCAATCAGCCCCAGCATTTT,CASSAQGVVGNQPQHF
20,TRBV10-3,TRBJ2-2,many,TRBD1,TGTGCCATCAGTGGTCCCGGGACAGGGGCTCCTCACGGTTATACCGGGGAGCTGTTTTTT,CAISGPGTGAPHGYTGELFF
11,TRBV28,TRBJ1-3,medium-sized,-,TGTGCCAGCACAGATGGAAACACCATATATTTT,CASTDGNTIYF
14,TRBV10-3,TRBJ2-2,many,-,TGTGCCATCAGTGAGTCCGTGGCGGACGGGGAGCTGTTTTTT,CAISESVADGELFF
13,TRBV12-3/TRBV12-4,TRBJ2-1,few,-,TGTGCCAGCAGTTTTAAGGGCCACAATGAGCAGTTCTTC,CASSFKGHNEQFF
18,TRBV27,TRBJ2-7,medium-sized,TRBD2,TGTGCCAGCAGTTTAAGGGCTGGACTAGCGGGAGACGGGGGCGAGCAGTACTTC,CASSLRAGLAGDGGEQYF
14,TRBV3-1,TRBJ1-2,many,TRBD1,TGTGCCAGCAGCCATCACAGGGGAGCAGATGGCTACACCTTC,CASSHHRGADGYTF
14,TRBV3-1,TRBJ1-2,-,-,TGTGCCAGCAGGTATGCAGGGTTTAGCTATGGCTACACCTTC,CASRYAGFSYGYTF